The 14 T cell receptor beta chains below all came from one sample that was sequenced in a study of cytomegalovirus exposure and HLA in healthy donors. PCR amplification relied on 60 Vbeta primers (plus 13 Jbeta primers). TCRdb's copy holds only in-frame clones and misses some; the assay was immunoSEQ multiplex PCR. This table has about 120,000 clones, around 80% appearing once. Specimen: PBMCs. The source of these receptors is a female donor in good health and CMV-seropositive.

V gene TRBV7-2 combines with J gene TRBJ2-3; TRBD2 matches 9 bases. J lost 4 bases, V lost 0 bases, and 5 bases had no gene match. CDR1 is SGHTA and CDR2 is FQGNSA in the germline V gene. The CDR3 loop spans 16 amino acids. CDR3 protein: CASSLALAGSPDTQYF. The CDR3, as DNA: TGTGCCAGCAGCTTAGCGCTAGCGGGGTCTCCAGATACGCAGTATTTT.

In its sample, this clone was seen a few times. The chain links TRBV6-6 to TRBJ1-1; 8 nucleotides align to TRBD1. The length of the CDR3 is 15 residues. Germline trimming cut 5 bases from V and 4 bases from J; bases unmatched to any gene: 9. The germline V gene has CDR1 MNHNY and CDR2 SVGAGI (reference sequence). The CDR3 here is CASSTPGGLTTEAFF. The CDR3, as DNA: TGTGCCAGCAGTACACCAGGGGGCTTGACCACTGAAGCTTTCTTT.

This clone was detected only a few times. The chain carries TRBV5-8 and TRBJ2-5; perhaps TRBD1 as D (6 bases). The CDR3 loop spans 16 amino acids. Trimming left V 4 bases short and J 2 bases short, with 18 bases between. Germline-derived CDR1 and CDR2 are SGHTS and YDEGEE. CDR3 nucleotides: TGTGCCAGCAGCAAACGGTGGCAGGGGTGGCAAGAGACCCAGTACTTC. Protein sequence: CASSKRWQGWQETQYF.

The genes are TRBV4-2 and TRBJ1-2; D perhaps matches TRBD1 (6 bases). Trimming removed 7 bases at V and 0 bases at J, with 21 bases between. The CDR3 runs to 17 residues. The germline V gene has CDR1 LGHNA and CDR2 YNFKEQ. This CDR3 reads CASTGLFTGLPNYGYTF. DNA of the CDR3: TGTGCCAGCACTGGTCTTTTTACAGGGCTCCCTAACTATGGCTACACCTTC.

V gene TRBV18 combines with J gene TRBJ2-3; no clear D. V shed 2 bases and J shed 2 bases, with 11 bases lying between them. CDR1 is KGHSH, CDR2 LQKENI, per germline. CDR3 size: 15 residues. The CDR3 bases are TGTGCCAGCTCACCAAAGTTTACAGCCACAGATACGCAGTATTTT. Encoded protein: CASSPKFTATDTQYF. Together with reference TRBV18 and TRBJ2-3, the CDR3 gives the full variable domain: NAGVMQNPRHLVRRRGQEARLRCSPMKGHSHVYWYRQLPEEGLKFMVYLQKENIIDESGMPKERFSAEFPKEGPSILRIQQVVRGDSAAYFCASSPKFTATDTQYFGPGTRLTVL.

The chain has TRBV29-1 and TRBJ2-1; 9 bases fit TRBD1. From germline, CDR1 is SQVTM and CDR2 ANQGSEA. The CDR3 is made up of 11 amino acids. J lost 9 bases, V lost 6 bases, and 3 bases had no gene match. CDR3 coding DNA: TGCAGCGTGCAGACAGGGGGTGAGCAGTTCTTC. It specifies CSVQTGGEQFF.

The chain has TRBV5-4 and TRBJ1-1, with 7 bases aligning to TRBD1. J was trimmed by 3 bases and V by 5 bases; bases with no gene match: 7. This CDR3 spans 14 amino acids. Looked up from germline, CDR1 is SGHNT and CDR2 is YYREEE (reference sequence). The CDR3 reads CASRRLGGYTEAFF. For the CDR3, the DNA is TGTGCCAGCAGACGACTAGGGGGCTACACTGAAGCTTTCTTT.

The J gene is TRBJ2-5, the V gene TRBV7-8; TRBD1 aligns across 7 bases. Germline CDR1 reads SGHVS; CDR2 reads FQNEAQ. CDR3 length: 13 residues. J lost 11 bases, V lost 2 bases, and 8 bases had no gene match. The CDR3 protein is CASSLWDSGEQYF. The CDR3 DNA sequence: TGTGCCAGCAGCTTATGGGACAGTGGGGAGCAGTACTTC.

To note about this clone: Other DNA sequences within the sample encode an identical CDR3. V usage is TRBV30 and J usage is TRBJ1-6; tentatively, D is TRBD1 (5 bases). Germline CDR1 is GTSNPN and CDR2 is SVGIG (reference sequence). Between the trimmed V and J ends, which lost 3 bases and 10 bases, there was a span of 13 bases. The CDR3 extends over 13 amino acids. CDR3 nucleotides: TGTGCCTGGAGGGACACTATTAACTCACCCCTCCACTTT. The encoded protein is CAWRDTINSPLHF.

J is TRBJ2-5 and V is TRBV10-3; 10 bases fit TRBD2. Per the germline V gene, CDR1 is ENHRY and CDR2 is SYGVKD. J gave up 5 bases and V 6 bases, and 6 bases lay outside the gene matches. CDR3 length equals 14 residues. The CDR3: CAIREAGGQETQYF. The CDR3 region has the DNA TGTGCCATCAGAGAAGCGGGGGGGCAGGAGACCCAGTACTTC.

The rearrangement uses TRBV15 and TRBJ1-4, with D possibly matching TRBD1 (6 bases). V was clipped by 5 bases and J by 6 bases, with 19 bases between them. The CDR3 runs 16 residues. In germline, CDR1 is LNHNV, CDR2 YYDKDF (reference sequence). CDR3 sequence (DNA): TGTGCCACCAGCTTCTGGGCGGGGGCCGGAGATGAAAAACTGTTTTTT. Its protein product is CATSFWAGAGDEKLFF.

In its sample, this clone was seen once. The chain uses TRBV6-6 and TRBJ1-4; D is perhaps TRBD1 (6 bases). Trimming took 6 bases from V and 4 from J, leaving 18 bases between them. Germline CDR1 and CDR2: MNHNY and SVGAGI (reference sequence). This CDR3 has 16 residues. The CDR3 sequence: CASSSKSQGGNEKLFF. For the CDR3, the DNA is TGTGCCAGCAGCTCCAAATCACAGGGTGGTAATGAAAAACTGTTTTTT.

The chain employs TRBV27 and TRBJ1-2; 9 nucleotides align to TRBD1. Unmatched junction bases numbered 4, after V lost 3 bases and J lost 8 bases. The germline V gene has CDR1 MNHEY and CDR2 SMNVEV (reference sequence). The CDR3 is made up of 13 amino acids. The CDR3 sequence: CASSFDRGKGYTF. The CDR3 nucleotides are TGTGCCAGCAGTTTCGACAGGGGGAAGGGCTACACCTTC.

The chain employs TRBV28 and TRBJ2-5, with TRBD1 identical over 12 bases. J lost 5 bases, V lost 5 bases, and 9 bases had no gene match. The CDR3 is 16 residues long. Germline assignment: CDR1 MDHEN and CDR2 SYDVKM. The CDR3 reads CASSPAGTGGRETQYF. The CDR3 coding sequence is TGTGCCAGCAGTCCGGCCGGGACAGGGGGCCGGGAGACCCAGTACTTC.